The TCR beta chain under discussion was sequenced for a study of blood T cell repertoires in COVID-19. Study background: Whether acute or convalescent, the COVID-19 samples came from the United States, Italy and Spain.

Generated by immunoSEQ multiplex PCR, the TCRdb table keeps only in-frame clones and is missing some. This table holds approximately 210,000 clones, almost 85% found once. Cohort 3 donors counted as recovered after two negative PCRs, clearance, or resolved symptoms. Germline loops: CDR1 SGHVS, CDR2 FQNEAQ. The CDR3 sequence is 19 residues long. Trimming at V came to 5 bases and at J to 2 bases, leaving 18 bases not matched to a gene. The genes are TRBV7-8 and TRBJ1-5; 7 bases match TRBD1. The sequence was obtained from a man aged 40-55 years who had recovered from COVID-19. Sequenced: PBMCs or T cells enriched from blood (not recorded which). This chain's CDR3 is CASSQPRTGFFSGNQPQHF. CDR3 nucleotides: TGTGCCAGCAGCCAACCCCGGACAGGTTTTTTCAGTGGCAATCAGCCCCAGCATTTT. Supplemented by reference TRBV7-8 and TRBJ1-5, the full variable domain reads GAGVSQSPRYKVAKRGQDVALRCDPISGHVSLFWYQQALGQGPEFLTYFQNEAQLDKSGLPSDRFFAERPEGSVSTLKIQRTQQEDSAVYLCASSQPRTGFFSGNQPQHFGDGTRLSIL.